This T cell receptor beta chain was sequenced in a study of shared clonotypes between healthy human individuals. Method: immunoSEQ multiplex PCR; TCRdb's copy keeps in-frame clones and lacks some. The repertoire holds about 690,000 clones, with about 90% as singletons. Germline V lookup: CDR1 LGHNA, CDR2 YSLEER. With 0 bases removed from V and 8 bases from J, the gap between germline ends came to 13 bases. The CDR3 runs to 15 residues. The TCR was taken from a man between 18 and 29 years old in good health. Some clones in this sample may be carry-over from other donors' samples. Sequenced sample: memory CD8+ T cells from PBMCs. Subset: CD45RO+ cells pooled with CCR7-negative TemRA cells. The V gene is TRBV4-3, the J gene TRBJ1-4; D gene unclear. CDR3: CASSQDDLAWEKLFF. CDR3 bases: TGCGCCAGCAGCCAAGATGACTTGGCTTGGGAAAAACTGTTTTTT.